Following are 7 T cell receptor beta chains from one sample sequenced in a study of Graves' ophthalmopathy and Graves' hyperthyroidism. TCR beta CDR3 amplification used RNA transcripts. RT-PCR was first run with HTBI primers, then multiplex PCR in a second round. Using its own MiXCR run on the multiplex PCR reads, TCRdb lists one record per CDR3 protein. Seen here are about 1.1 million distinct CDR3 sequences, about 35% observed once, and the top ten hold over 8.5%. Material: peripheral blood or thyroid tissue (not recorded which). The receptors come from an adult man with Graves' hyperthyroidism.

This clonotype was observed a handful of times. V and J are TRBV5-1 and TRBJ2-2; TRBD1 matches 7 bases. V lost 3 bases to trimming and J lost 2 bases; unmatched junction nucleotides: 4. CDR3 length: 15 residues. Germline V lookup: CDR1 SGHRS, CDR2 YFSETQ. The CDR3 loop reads CASSWGQSNTGELFF. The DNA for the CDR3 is TGCGCCAGCAGCTGGGGACAGAGTAACACCGGGGAGCTGTTTTTT.

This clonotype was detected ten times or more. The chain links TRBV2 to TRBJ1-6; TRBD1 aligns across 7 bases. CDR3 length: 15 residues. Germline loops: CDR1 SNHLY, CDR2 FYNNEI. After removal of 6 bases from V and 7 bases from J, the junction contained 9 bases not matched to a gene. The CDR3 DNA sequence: TGTGCCAGCAGGGGGAGGACAGGACAGAATTCACCCCTCCACTTT. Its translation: CASRGRTGQNSPLHF.

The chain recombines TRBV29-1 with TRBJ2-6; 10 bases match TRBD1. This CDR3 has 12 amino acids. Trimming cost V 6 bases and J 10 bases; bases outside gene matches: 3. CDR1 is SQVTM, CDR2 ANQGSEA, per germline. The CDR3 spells CSVDRGENVLTF. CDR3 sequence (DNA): TGCAGCGTGGACAGGGGGGAGAACGTCCTGACTTTC.

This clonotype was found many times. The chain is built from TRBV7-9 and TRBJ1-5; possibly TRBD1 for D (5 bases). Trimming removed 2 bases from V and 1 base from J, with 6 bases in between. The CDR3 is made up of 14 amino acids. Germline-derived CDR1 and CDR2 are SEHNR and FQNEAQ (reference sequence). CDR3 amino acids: CASSLKGSNQPQHF. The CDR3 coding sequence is TGTGCCAGCAGCTTAAAGGGGAGCAATCAGCCCCAGCATTTT.

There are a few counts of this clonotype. CDR3 protein: CASLASQNTEAFF. Written as DNA, the CDR3 is TGTGCCAGCCTGGCCAGCCAGAACACTGAAGCTTTCTTT. V is TRBV2 and J is TRBJ1-1, with D unresolved. The CDR3 loop spans 13 amino acids. Germline-derived CDR1 and CDR2 are SNHLY and FYNNEI. V lost 8 bases, J lost 1 base, and 11 bases lay in between.

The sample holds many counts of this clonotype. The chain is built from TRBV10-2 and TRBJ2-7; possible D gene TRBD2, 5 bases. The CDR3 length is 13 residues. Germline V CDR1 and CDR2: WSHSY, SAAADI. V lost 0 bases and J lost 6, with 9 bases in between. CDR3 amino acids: CASSESSAGEQYF. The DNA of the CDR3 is TGCGCCAGCAGTGAGTCGTCGGCGGGCGAGCAGTACTTC.

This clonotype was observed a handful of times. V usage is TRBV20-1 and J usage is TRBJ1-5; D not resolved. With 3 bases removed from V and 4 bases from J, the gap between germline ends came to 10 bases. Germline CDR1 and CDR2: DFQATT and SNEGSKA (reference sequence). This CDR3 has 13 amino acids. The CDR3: CSASGEVNQPQHF. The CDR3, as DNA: TGCAGTGCTAGTGGGGAGGTAAATCAGCCCCAGCATTTT.